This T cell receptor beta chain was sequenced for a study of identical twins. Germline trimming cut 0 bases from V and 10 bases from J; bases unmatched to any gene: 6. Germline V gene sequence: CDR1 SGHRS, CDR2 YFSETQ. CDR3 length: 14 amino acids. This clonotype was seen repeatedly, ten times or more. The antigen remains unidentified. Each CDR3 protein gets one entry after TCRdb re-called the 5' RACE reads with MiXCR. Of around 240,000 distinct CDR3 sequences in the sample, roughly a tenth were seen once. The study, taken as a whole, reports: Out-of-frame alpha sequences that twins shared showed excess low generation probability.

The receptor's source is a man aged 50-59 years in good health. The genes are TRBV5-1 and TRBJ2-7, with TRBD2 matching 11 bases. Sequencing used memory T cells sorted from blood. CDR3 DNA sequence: TGCGCCAGCAGCTTGGAACTAGCGGGGGCCAATCAGTACTTC. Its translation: CASSLELAGANQYF.